This T cell receptor (beta chain) derives from a study of T cells in Graves' hyperthyroidism and ophthalmopathy (dated by TCRdb to about 2019). Describing the broader study: Peripheral blood was sampled at the time of initial diagnosis, prior to any treatment. Prospective prediction of ophthalmopathy was tested in an independent validation cohort consisting of some 18 hyperthyroidism patients and 15 or so patients who later progressed to ophthalmopathy. TCR Vbeta CDR3 sequencing of approximately 140 peripheral blood samples (roughly 43 ophthalmopathy, 75 or so hyperthyroidism and roughly 17 progressor patients) is reported in the paper. In addition, the study compared T-cell repertoires in thyroid tissue and in blood from a handful of Graves' hyperthyroidism patients. TCR V-J signatures able to tell the groups apart were searched for in a discovery cohort of 90 to 100 patients, of whom roughly 42 had Graves' ophthalmopathy and some 60 had stable Graves' hyperthyroidism. The 80 to 100 discovery patients were randomly divided into training and test sets at a 7:3 ratio. Following sampling, methimazole starting at 30 mg daily was given to hyperthyroidism patients, and high-dose intravenous methylprednisolone was given to ophthalmopathy patients.

The TCR beta CDR3 regions were amplified from the RNA transcripts. A first-round RT-PCR of the TCR CDR3 used the HTBI primer set with the Qiagen OneStep RT-PCR kit. The libraries were constructed in a second round of multiplex PCR and then size-selected and purified. Paired-end sequencing of the libraries was performed with 100 bp reads on an Illumina HiSeq2000. The paper's data handling went like this. Raw data were processed with SOAPnuke, discarding reads with adapters, uncalled bases, mean Phred below 15, or no exact constant-primer or identifier match. COPE v1.2.5 was used to merge the high-quality paired reads, and each unique nucleotide sequence was defined as a clonotype. Clonotypes were aligned to IMGT TRBV, TRBD and TRBJ reference segments using MiTCR v1.1. Only V-J combinations with frequency above 0.0001, covering 99.2% of repertoires, were analysed. A TCS score was defined as the ratio of F50 (clonal expansion) to E x V (chaos), with BLOSUM62-based TCRdist applied between CDR3 peptides within each V-J. Welch's t-statistics and random forest reduced roughly 500 V-J features to 13, which were used in a naive Bayes classifier (R e1071). The public reads were quality trimmed at Q25 with fastp and then assembled into clones with MiXCR by TCRdb, keeping productive beta chains. Rows are unified per CDR3 protein, each entry keeping the most common DNA and genes. Here the V and J calls rest on TCRdb's processing, not on the authors' analysis. Across this sample there are over 350,000 distinct CDR3 sequences, with roughly 14% seen only once. Around 14% of the sample rests with the top ten.

Ophthalmopathy patients had moderately to severely active disease, Clinical Activity Score of at least 3, NOSPECS grade of at least 4, and duration under 3 months. Any patient with an uncontrolled infection, another autoimmune disease, pregnancy or lactation was excluded. Clinical symptoms, serum thyroxine and TRAb, thyroid ultrasound, and orbital computed tomography formed the basis for the diagnoses. Ficoll-Paque density gradient centrifugation was used to isolate PBMCs from about 10 ml of fresh peripheral blood. Total RNA was extracted using Trizol reagent, and RNA quality was assessed on an Agilent 2100 Bioanalyzer. Trimming takes 1 base from V and 2 bases from J, and the germline ends sit 13 bases apart. As encoded in the germline V gene, CDR1 is SGHRS while CDR2 is YFSETQ. The CDR3 covers 15 residues, taking in both the cysteine and the phenylalanine. Only CDR3 DNA remains: 45 bases, in frame from the first base.

In the case of this clonotype: Its antigen is not yet known. Qualities for individual bases were not recorded, and no much larger clone is one base off.

Overall study results and their limits: In validation, progression to ophthalmopathy was predicted by the model with approximately 67% sensitivity and around 76% specificity, a median of about 6.8 months before onset. In cross-validation, a model built on a 13 V-J signature told ophthalmopathy apart from stable hyperthyroidism with approximately 90% sensitivity and about 81% specificity, and in testing the same model reached 80%/75%. Blood samples also contained most of the expanded thyroid clonotypes (frequency above 0.001), which suggests that blood repertoires may reflect thyroid immune responses. No statistical method was used to fix the sample size in advance, and group allocation was not hidden from the investigators.

The sequence links TRBV5-1 to TRBJ2-7; 6 matching bases give a weak D call of TRBD1. The sequenced sample consisted of blood. This TCR derives from a man younger than 35 with Graves' ophthalmopathy. Read as DNA, the sequence is TGCGCCAGCAGCTTGATACAGGGAGTCGCCTACGAGCAGTACTTC. It encodes CASSLIQGVAYEQYF.